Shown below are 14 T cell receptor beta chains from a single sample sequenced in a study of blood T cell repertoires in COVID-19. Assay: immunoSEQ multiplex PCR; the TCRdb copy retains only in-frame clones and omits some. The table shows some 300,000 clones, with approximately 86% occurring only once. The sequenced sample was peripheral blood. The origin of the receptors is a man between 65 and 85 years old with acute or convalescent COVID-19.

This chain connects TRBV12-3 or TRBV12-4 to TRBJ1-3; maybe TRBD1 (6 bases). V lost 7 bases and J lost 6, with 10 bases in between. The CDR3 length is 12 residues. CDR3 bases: TGTGCCAGCACACGGGGGGCAAACACCATATATTTT. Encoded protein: CASTRGANTIYF.

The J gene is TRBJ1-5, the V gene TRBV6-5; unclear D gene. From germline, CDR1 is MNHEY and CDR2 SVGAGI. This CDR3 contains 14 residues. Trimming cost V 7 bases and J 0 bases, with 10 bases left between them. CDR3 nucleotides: TGTGCCAGCACTCCGACACCTAGCAATCAGCCCCAGCATTTT. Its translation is CASTPTPSNQPQHF.

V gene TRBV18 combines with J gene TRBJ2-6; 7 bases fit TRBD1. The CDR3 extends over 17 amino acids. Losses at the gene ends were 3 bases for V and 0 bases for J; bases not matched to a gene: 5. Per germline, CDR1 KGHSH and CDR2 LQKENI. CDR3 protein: CASSPGTVDSGANVLTF. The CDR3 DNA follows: TGTGCCAGCTCACCGGGGACAGTGGACTCTGGGGCCAACGTCCTGACTTTC. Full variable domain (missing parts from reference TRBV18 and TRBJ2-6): NAGVMQNPRHLVRRRGQEARLRCSPMKGHSHVYWYRQLPEEGLKFMVYLQKENIIDESGMPKERFSAEFPKEGPSILRIQQVVRGDSAAYFCASSPGTVDSGANVLTFGAGSRLTVL.

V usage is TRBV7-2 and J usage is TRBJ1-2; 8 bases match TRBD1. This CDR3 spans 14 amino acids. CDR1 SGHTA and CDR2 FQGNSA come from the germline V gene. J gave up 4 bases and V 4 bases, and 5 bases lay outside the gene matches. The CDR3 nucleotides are TGTGCCAGCAGCTCCGGACAGGGAGGCTATGGCTACACCTTC. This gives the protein CASSSGQGGYGYTF.

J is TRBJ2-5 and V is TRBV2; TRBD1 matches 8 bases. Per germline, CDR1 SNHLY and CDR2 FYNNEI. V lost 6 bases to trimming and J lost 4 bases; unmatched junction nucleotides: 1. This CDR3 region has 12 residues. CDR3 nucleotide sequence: TGTGCCAGCAGAGACAGGGGAGAGACCCAGTACTTC. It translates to CASRDRGETQYF.

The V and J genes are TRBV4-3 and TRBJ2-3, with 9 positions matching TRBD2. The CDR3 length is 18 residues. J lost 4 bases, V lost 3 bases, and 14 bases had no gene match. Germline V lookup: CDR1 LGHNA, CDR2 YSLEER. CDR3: CASSHQLKTAGGSDTQYF. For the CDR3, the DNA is TGCGCCAGCAGCCATCAACTCAAGACAGCGGGGGGTTCAGATACGCAGTATTTT.

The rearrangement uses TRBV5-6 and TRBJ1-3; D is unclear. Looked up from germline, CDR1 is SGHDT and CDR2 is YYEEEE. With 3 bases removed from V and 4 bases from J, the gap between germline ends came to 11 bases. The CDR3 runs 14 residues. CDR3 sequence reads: CASSWRAPGNTIYF. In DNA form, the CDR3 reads TGTGCCAGCAGCTGGAGGGCCCCCGGAAACACCATATATTTT. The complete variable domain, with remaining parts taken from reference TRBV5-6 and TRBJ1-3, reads DAGVTQSPTHLIKTRGQQVTLRCSPKSGHDTVSWYQQALGQGPQFIFQYYEEEERQRGNFPDRFSGHQFPNYSSELNVNALLLGDSALYLCASSWRAPGNTIYFGEGSWLTVV.

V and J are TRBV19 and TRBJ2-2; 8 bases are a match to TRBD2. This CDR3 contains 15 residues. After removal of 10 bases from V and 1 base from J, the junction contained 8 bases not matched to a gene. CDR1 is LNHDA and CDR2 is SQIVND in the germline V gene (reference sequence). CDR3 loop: CATPSTSGNTGELFF. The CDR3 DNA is TGTGCCACTCCTAGCACTAGCGGGAACACCGGGGAGCTGTTTTTT.

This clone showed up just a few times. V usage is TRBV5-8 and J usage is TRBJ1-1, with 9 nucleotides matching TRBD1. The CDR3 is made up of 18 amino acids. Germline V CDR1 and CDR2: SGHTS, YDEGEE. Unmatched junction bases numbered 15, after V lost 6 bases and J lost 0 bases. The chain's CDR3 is CASTPRETGGIMNTEAFF. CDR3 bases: TGTGCCAGCACCCCAAGGGAAACAGGGGGCATCATGAACACTGAAGCTTTCTTT.

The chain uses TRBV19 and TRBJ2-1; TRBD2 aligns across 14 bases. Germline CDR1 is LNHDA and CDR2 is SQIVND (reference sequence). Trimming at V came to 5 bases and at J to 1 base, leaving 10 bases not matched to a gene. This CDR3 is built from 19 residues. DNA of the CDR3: TGTGCCAGTAGTCCCTCGACTAGCGGGAGGGCTGGGTCCTACAATGAGCAGTTCTTC. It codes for CASSPSTSGRAGSYNEQFF.

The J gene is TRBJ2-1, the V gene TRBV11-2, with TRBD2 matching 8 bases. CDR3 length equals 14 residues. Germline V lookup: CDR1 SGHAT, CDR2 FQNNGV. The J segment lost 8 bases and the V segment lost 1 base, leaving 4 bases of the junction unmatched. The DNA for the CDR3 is TGTGCCAGCAGCTTAGCGGGGGGGGAAGATGAGCAGTTCTTC. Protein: CASSLAGGEDEQFF.

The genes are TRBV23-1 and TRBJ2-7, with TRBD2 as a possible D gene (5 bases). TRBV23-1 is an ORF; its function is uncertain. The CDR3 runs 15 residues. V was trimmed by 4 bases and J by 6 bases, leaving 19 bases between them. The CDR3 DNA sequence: TGCGCCAGCAGTCTCACGACTAACGCGGCCTGCGAGCAGTACTTC. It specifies CASSLTTNAACEQYF.

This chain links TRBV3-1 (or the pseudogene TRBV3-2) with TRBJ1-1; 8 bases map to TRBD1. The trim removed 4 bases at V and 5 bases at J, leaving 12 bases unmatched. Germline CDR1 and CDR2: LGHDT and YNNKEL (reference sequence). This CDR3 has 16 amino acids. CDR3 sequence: CASSPLRDRWRTEAFF. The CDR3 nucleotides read TGTGCCAGCAGCCCCTTGAGGGACAGGTGGAGAACTGAAGCTTTCTTT.

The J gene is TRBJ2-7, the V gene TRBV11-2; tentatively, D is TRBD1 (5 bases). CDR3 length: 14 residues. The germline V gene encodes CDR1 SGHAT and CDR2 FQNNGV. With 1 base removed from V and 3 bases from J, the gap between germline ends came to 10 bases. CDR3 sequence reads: CASSLVAGYYEQYF. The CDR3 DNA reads TGTGCCAGCAGCTTAGTCGCAGGGTACTACGAGCAGTACTTC.